This is a list of T cell receptor beta chains from one sample in a study of blood T cell repertoires in COVID-19. Measured with immunoSEQ multiplex PCR; TCRdb has only the in-frame clones, and not every one. Counted here are about 310,000 clones, about 87% occurring once; the ten biggest clones make up 8.5% to 10%. Sequenced sample: PBMCs or T cells enriched from blood (not recorded which). The receptors originated from a woman aged 18-29 years who had recovered from COVID-19. Both conserved end residues are part of each CDR3.

TRBV30 CAWKLGGTGGLETQYF
TRBV7-6 CASSWGVLPSPLHF
TRBV29-1 CSGQRREDYGYTF
TRBV7-2 CASSLGLSVYEQYF
TRBV7-2 CASSLTADRGTDTQYF
TRBV7-2 CASSPRGEGSVWNEQFF
TRBV10-3 CAISGQGALTDTQYF
TRBV7-8 CASSLGRTGNQPQHF
TRBV5-1 CASSLAPGYEQYF
TRBV28 CASSSQGARTYNEQFF
TRBV7-9 CASSLATSGSIPVYEQYF
TRBV4-2 CASSSPGGRETQYF
TRBV28 CASSPSGGIYGYTF